The TCR beta chain under discussion was sequenced for a study of blood T cell repertoires in COVID-19. Study background: From the United States, Italy and Spain came samples of acute and convalescent COVID-19. In each case, the material was cDNA or gDNA derived from T cells, B-cell-depleted T cells, or PBMCs.

TCRdb's copy holds only in-frame clones and misses some; the assay was immunoSEQ multiplex PCR. The sample carries roughly 87,000 clones, more than 70% recorded once. This CDR3 region has 14 residues. Germline V gene sequence: CDR1 MDHEN, CDR2 SYDVKM. The V end lost 4 bases, the J end lost 6 bases, and 13 bases lay between the germline ends. This clone was detected only once. The chain combines TRBV28 with TRBJ2-1, with D tentatively TRBD2 (5 bases). The TCR sequence derives from a woman over 75 with acute or convalescent COVID-19. Sequences were obtained from peripheral blood. The CDR3 nucleotides read TGTGCCAGCAGTTCCTCCCCCCGGGGCAATGAGCAGTTCTTC. This translates into CASSSSPRGNEQFF.